Detailed here is one TCR beta chain. The method was immunoSEQ multiplex PCR; TCRdb's version includes in-frame clones alone and lacks a portion of them. The profile covers approximately 1.9 million clones, with around 95% appearing a single time and more than 1.5% taken by the ten largest. The data stem from a study of shared clonotypes between healthy human individuals. Only CD45RO-negative cells positively selected for CCR7 counted as naive CD8 cells, so terminally differentiated effector memory CD45RA+ cells were excluded. Sequenced: naive CD8+ T cells from PBMCs. The sequence derives from a man aged 18 to 29 in good health. Some clones in this sample may be carry-over from other donors' samples.

CDR3 DNA: TGTGCCAGCAGCCCGCGCTCGGGCGAGCAGTACTTC. It translates to CASSPRSGEQYF. The V call is TRBV7-9, the J call TRBJ2-7; D remains unclear. The CDR3 is made up of 12 amino acids. Germline-derived CDR1 and CDR2 are SEHNR and FQNEAQ (reference sequence). V lost 5 bases to trimming and J lost 6 bases, with 11 bases between them. Full variable domain (rest looked up from reference TRBV7-9 and TRBJ2-7): DTGVSQNPRHKITKRGQNVTFRCDPISEHNRLYWYRQTLGQGPEFLTYFQNEAQLEKSRLLSDRFSAERPKGSFSTLEIQRTEQGDSAMYLCASSPRSGEQYFGPGTRLTVT.